This TCR beta chain was observed in a study of cytomegalovirus exposure and HLA in healthy donors. General study points: The tendency of first-cohort TCR clusters to co-occur in the 120 or so validation repertoires was identified by a subsequent analysis. Over 150 TCR beta chains were listed as cytomegalovirus-associated. Reports showed the classifier diagnosing cytomegalovirus status with high specificity and sensitivity. Among TCR sequences, most were rare, though some public TCRs appeared in many donors.

Trimming took off 2 bases at V and 8 bases at J, with 9 bases between the two ends. Germline V gene data show CDR1 as MNHEY and CDR2 as SVGAGI. This CDR3 is built from 12 residues. Repertoires were generated with immunoSEQ multiplex PCR, while TCRdb's copy carries only in-frame clones and drops some. The sample holds approximately 71,000 clones, roughly 93% seen once. Worth noting for this clone: Antigen: not known.

The chain joins TRBV6-5 to TRBJ1-1; D remains ambiguous. The sequencing sample was made of PBMCs. This clonotype originated in a woman aged 18-29 years in good health and CMV-seronegative. In DNA form, the CDR3 reads TGTGCCAGCAGTTACGACGGGATCGAAGCTTTCTTT. Encoded protein: CASSYDGIEAFF.